The 2 T cell receptor beta chains given below trace back to one sample, sequenced in a study of blood T cell repertoires in COVID-19 (TCRdb year 2020). The receptor library was made with the immunoSEQ multiplex PCR assay. Held by TCRdb, this immuneACCESS table contains in-frame sequences only and omits some clones. Under half of the omission traces to an unresolved V gene where checked; the cause of the rest is unknown. For this sample there are roughly 130,000 clones; roughly 89% appear just once. Together, the top ten hold roughly 4.7% of the sample. Sequencing input: peripheral blood. The receptors come from a man in his forties or fifties with acute or convalescent COVID-19.

The chain employs TRBV3-1 (or the pseudogene TRBV3-2) and TRBJ2-2, with 8 bases that match TRBD1. Per the germline V gene, CDR1 is LGHDT and CDR2 is YNNKEL (reference sequence). CDR3 size: 15 residues. Trimming cost V 0 bases and J 7 bases; bases outside gene matches: 4. The CDR3, as DNA: TGTGCCAGCAGCCAAGAAACAGGGGGAGGCGGGGAGCTGTTTTTT. It specifies CASSQETGGGGELFF.

The chain is built from TRBV12-3 or TRBV12-4 and TRBJ1-4; TRBD1 matches at 9 bases. The CDR3 extends over 13 amino acids. The J segment lost 8 bases and the V segment lost 3 bases, leaving 1 base of the junction unmatched. The CDR3 sequence: CASSFGQGEKLFF. Here the CDR3 DNA reads TGTGCCAGCAGTTTCGGACAGGGGGAAAAACTGTTTTTT.